A single sample gave rise to the 10 T cell receptor beta chains below, sequenced in a study of shared clonotypes between healthy human individuals. Some clones are missing from TCRdb's copy, which holds only in-frame ones; the method was immunoSEQ multiplex PCR. The sample lists 800,000 to 1,200,000 clones, approximately 80% occurring once. The material sequenced was memory CD4+ T cells from PBMCs. Stated subset: CD45RA-negative fraction. The receptors derive from a man between 18 and 29 years old in good health. Some clones in this sample may be carry-over from other donors' samples.

CDR3 in DNA: TGTGCCAGCAGCGTAGGTAATGCCGGCTACAATGAGCAGTTCTTC. It is translated as CASSVGNAGYNEQFF. V gene TRBV9 combines with J gene TRBJ2-1; no firm D call. The CDR3 is made up of 15 amino acids. V was shortened by 0 bases and J by 3 bases, with 10 bases between the two germline ends. The germline CDR1 and CDR2 sequences are SGDLS and YYNGEE.

The chain links TRBV30 to TRBJ2-3, with D tentatively TRBD2 (6 bases). Germline assignment: CDR1 GTSNPN and CDR2 SVGIG (reference sequence). V lost 0 bases to trimming and J lost 5 bases, with 12 bases between them. This CDR3 is built from 14 residues. The CDR3 DNA reads as TGTGCCTGGAGTGTACGGGCGGGGATAGATACGCAGTATTTT. Translated: CAWSVRAGIDTQYF.

This clone showed up just once. V is TRBV18 and J is TRBJ1-3, with TRBD1 as a possible D gene (6 bases). From germline, CDR1 is KGHSH and CDR2 LQKENI. The CDR3 contains 16 residues. The V and J ends lost 6 bases and 2 bases respectively, with 17 bases between them. CDR3 nucleotides: TGTGCCAGCTCGGAAACACAGGGTTTGGCTGGAAACACCATATATTTT. This sequence encodes CASSETQGLAGNTIYF. Combining the CDR3 with reference TRBV18 and TRBJ1-3 gives the whole variable domain NAGVMQNPRHLVRRRGQEARLRCSPMKGHSHVYWYRQLPEEGLKFMVYLQKENIIDESGMPKERFSAEFPKEGPSILRIQQVVRGDSAAYFCASSETQGLAGNTIYFGEGSWLTVV.

The chain joins TRBV5-1 to TRBJ1-6; D possibly corresponds to TRBD1 (5 bases). There are 14 residues in the CDR3. V was shortened by 5 bases and J by 7 bases, with 13 bases between the two germline ends. Per the germline V gene, CDR1 is SGHRS and CDR2 is YFSETQ. CDR3 nucleotide sequence: TGCGCCAGCAGTTCGGGGGAGTGGAATTCACCCCTCCACTTT. Its protein product is CASSSGEWNSPLHF.

In this sample, this clone turned up many times. This sequence joins TRBV9 and TRBJ2-3, with 10 positions matching TRBD2. The V and J ends lost 4 bases and 4 bases, in that order; junction bases with no gene match: 6. CDR3 length equals 15 residues. Germline V gene data show CDR1 as SGDLS and CDR2 as YYNGEE. The CDR3 DNA reads TGTGCCAGCAGCTCCTTAGCGGGAGGAGCAGATACGCAGTATTTT. Residues: CASSSLAGGADTQYF.

The chain links TRBV5-8 to TRBJ2-7; TRBD1 agrees at 10 bases. Per germline, CDR1 SGHTS and CDR2 YDEGEE. V shed 3 bases, J shed 4 bases, and the junction held 10 bases outside the gene matches. The CDR3 extends over 16 amino acids. The CDR3 sequence is CASSSDPGQGYYEQYF. The CDR3 DNA reads TGTGCCAGCAGCTCAGATCCGGGACAGGGGTATTACGAGCAGTACTTC.

The genes are TRBV7-9 and TRBJ2-7, with D possibly being TRBD2 (5 bases). The CDR3 is 14 residues long. Germline V gives CDR1 SEHNR, CDR2 FQNEAQ (reference sequence). V was cut by 2 bases and J by 5 bases, with 13 bases left in between. CDR3 amino acids: CASSLYGIWDEQYF. CDR3 DNA: TGTGCCAGCAGCTTATACGGGATTTGGGACGAGCAGTACTTC.

The CDR3 reads CASSQAGPGTTDTQYF. As DNA, the CDR3 is TGTGCCAGCAGCCAAGCGGGACCGGGAACCACAGATACGCAGTATTTT. The rearrangement uses TRBV7-3 and TRBJ2-3, with 7 bases aligning to TRBD2. The CDR3 has 16 amino acids. With 5 bases clipped from V and 2 bases from J, the junction kept 10 bases outside the gene matches. CDR1 is SGHTA and CDR2 is FQGTGA in the germline V gene.

The chain recombines TRBV7-8 with TRBJ1-1; 11 bases align to TRBD1. Losses at the gene ends were 4 bases for V and 3 bases for J; bases not matched to a gene: 4. The CDR3 contains 15 residues. CDR1 and CDR2 from the germline V gene are SGHVS and FQNEAQ. In DNA form, the CDR3 reads TGTGCCAGCAGCTCTAGGACAGGGGGCCACACTGAAGCTTTCTTT. This encodes CASSSRTGGHTEAFF.

V is TRBV2 and J is TRBJ1-4; TRBD1 is a possible D gene (5 bases). This CDR3 comprises 14 residues. Per germline, CDR1 SNHLY and CDR2 FYNNEI. Trimming removed 6 bases from V and 14 bases from J, with 22 bases in between. The CDR3 bases are TGTGCCAGCAGGGGACCGGGACCCCGTACATGGCTGTTTTTT. This translates into CASRGPGPRTWLFF.